This T cell receptor (beta chain) was observed in a study of blood T cell repertoires in COVID-19. Study-wide context: Collection of acute and convalescent COVID-19 samples took place in the United States, Italy and Spain.

In the authors' workflow: The assay estimated nucleated cells by amplifying reference gene primers. Clones were read by immunoSEQ multiplex PCR, and TCRdb kept only the in-frame ones, dropping some. That table furnishes V, J and clone size, whereas the DNA furnished D and trimming. This sample yields 100,000 to 120,000 clones, of which 75% to 90% are seen a single time; about 8.1% belongs to the top ten. The table lists this clone with a count of one. The sequence was obtained from a woman aged 40 to 50 with acute or convalescent COVID-19. Specimen: peripheral blood.

CDR3 protein: CASSLAGQGTDEQYF. As DNA, the CDR3 is TGTGCCAGTAGTTTGGCGGGACAGGGGACCGACGAGCAGTACTTC. This sequence joins TRBV19 and TRBJ2-7; TRBD1 matches 10 bases. The CDR3 consists of 15 residues. Germline loops: CDR1 LNHDA, CDR2 SQIVND (reference sequence). The V and J ends lost 5 bases and 5 bases, in that order; junction bases with no gene match: 9.